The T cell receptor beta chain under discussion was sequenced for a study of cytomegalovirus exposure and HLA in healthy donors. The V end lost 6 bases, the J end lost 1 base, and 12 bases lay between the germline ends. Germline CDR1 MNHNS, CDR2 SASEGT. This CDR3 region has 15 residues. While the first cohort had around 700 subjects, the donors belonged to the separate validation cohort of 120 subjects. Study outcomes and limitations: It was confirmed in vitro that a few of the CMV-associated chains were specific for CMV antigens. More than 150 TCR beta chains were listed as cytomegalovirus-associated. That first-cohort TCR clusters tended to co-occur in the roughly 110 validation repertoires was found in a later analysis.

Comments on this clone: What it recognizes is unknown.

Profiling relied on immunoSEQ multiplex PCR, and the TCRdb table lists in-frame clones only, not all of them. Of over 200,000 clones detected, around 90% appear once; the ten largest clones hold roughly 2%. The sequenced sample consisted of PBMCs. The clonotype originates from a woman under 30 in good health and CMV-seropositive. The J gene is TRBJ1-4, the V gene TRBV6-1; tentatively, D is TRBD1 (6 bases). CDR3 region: CASRDSRLTNEKLFF. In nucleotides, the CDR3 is TGTGCCAGCAGGGACAGCCGATTAACTAATGAAAAACTGTTTTTT.